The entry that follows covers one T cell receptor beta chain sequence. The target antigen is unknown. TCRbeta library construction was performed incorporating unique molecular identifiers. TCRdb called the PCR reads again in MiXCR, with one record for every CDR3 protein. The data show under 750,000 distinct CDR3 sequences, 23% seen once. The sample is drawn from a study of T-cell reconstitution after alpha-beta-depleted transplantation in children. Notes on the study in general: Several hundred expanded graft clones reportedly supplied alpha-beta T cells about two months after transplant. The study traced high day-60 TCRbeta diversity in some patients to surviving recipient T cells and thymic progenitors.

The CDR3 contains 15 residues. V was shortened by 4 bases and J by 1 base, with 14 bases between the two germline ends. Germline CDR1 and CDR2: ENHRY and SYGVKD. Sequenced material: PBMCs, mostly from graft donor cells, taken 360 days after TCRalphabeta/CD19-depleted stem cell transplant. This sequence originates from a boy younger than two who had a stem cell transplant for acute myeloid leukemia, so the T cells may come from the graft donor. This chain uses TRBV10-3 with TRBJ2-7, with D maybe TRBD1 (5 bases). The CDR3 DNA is TGTGCCATCAGTGGGGTTACAGGCCCATCCTACGAGCAGTACTTC. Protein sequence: CAISGVTGPSYEQYF.